Listed here is a single TCR beta chain. Its antigen is currently not known. Base qualities are not at hand, and no much larger clone is one base apart. Peripheral blood CD8+ and CD4+ T cells from healthy donors, Susac syndrome patients and multiple sclerosis patients were profiled by high-throughput TCR beta sequencing. The Susac syndrome patients fulfilled recently defined diagnostic criteria for definite or probable disease. CD8+ TEMRA cells were enriched by FACS, while bulk CD8+ and CD4+ T cells were purified by magnetic negative isolation. Blood was drawn into EDTA tubes, processed within 24 hours, and PBMCs were isolated by density gradient centrifugation. PBMCs intended for TCR sequencing were cryopreserved in liquid nitrogen and were subsequently thawed in a 37 degrees C water bath. The sorted or isolated CD4+, CD8+ and CD8+ TEMRA cells had a purity of 90% or higher. The CDR3, from cysteine to phenylalanine, totals 16 residues. The read is trimmed to its CDR3 DNA, 48 bases read in frame from base 1. At the junction V is shortened by 2 bases and J by 5 bases; bases outside the gene matches: 13. CDR1 and CDR2 were assigned from the germline V gene as SQVTM and ANQGSEA.

RNA was extracted using the RNeasy kit, and roughly 0.45 to 1 microgram was reverse transcribed with random hexamers. The immunoSEQ multiplex PCR assay, which covers 54 Vbeta and 13 Jbeta segments, was used to amplify TCR beta CDR3 regions. PCR amplification bias was corrected using a synthetic template baseline for primer optimization and computational correction. The authors processed their data as follows. Reads were annotated to V, D and J genes per IMGT and analyzed with immunoSEQ Analyzer, keeping only productive sequences. To calculate clonality, Shannon entropy was normalized by log2 of the number of productive unique sequences and then subtracted from one. For each patient and control, public and private clones were evaluated within the 100 most prevalent clones. Susac-specific clones were defined as absent from healthy and MS cohorts, roughly 1,100 published viral clones and other ImmuneACCESS disease sequences. TCRdb trimmed the raw reads at Q25, called clones with MiXCR and kept productive beta chains. Each CDR3 protein gets just one entry, which takes the most common genes and DNA from the rows behind it. TCRdb's processing, not the authors' own work, is the source of the V and J calls. For this sample there are about 160,000 distinct CDR3 sequences; roughly 95% appear just once. Around 0.13% of the sample belongs to the ten largest clones.

The source of the sample is a study of CD8 T cells in Susac syndrome (dated by TCRdb to the late 2010s). Context from the whole study: Of the Susac syndrome patients who were sequenced, roughly 6 had clinically active disease and roughly eight were in clinical remission. Repertoire sequencing was used to test whether CD8+ T cell activation and differentiation in Susac syndrome was antigen driven. At the time of blood withdrawal, Susac syndrome patients were either therapy-naive, taking corticosteroids (with some also receiving IVIg), or on IVIg alone.

Paper-wide results and their limitations: The CD4+ T cell repertoire of patients with Susac syndrome showed no detectable clonal expansion. The number of individuals in the TCR sequencing and HLA analysis was acknowledged as relatively small.

The sequence is built from TRBV29-1 and TRBJ1-1; 8 junctional bases match TRBD1. The sequence came from a human donor with Susac syndrome. The sequencing sample was made of CD4+ T cells from PBMCs. The nucleotides are TGCAGCGTTGAACCCACCAGGGGGCGCCGGGGTACTGAAGCTTTCTTT. This translates into CSVEPTRGRRGTEAFF. Extended through the reference TRBV29-1 and TRBJ1-1 proteins, this CDR3 yields the full variable domain: SAVISQKPSRDICQRGTSLTIQCQVDSQVTMMFWYRQQPGQSLTLIATANQGSEATYESGFVIDKFPISRPNLTFSTLTVSNMSPEDSSIYLCSVEPTRGRRGTEAFFGQGTRLTVV.